One sample yielded the 18 T cell receptor beta chains listed below, sequenced in a study of PD-1 blockade in mismatch repair-deficient tumors. TCRdb's copy holds only in-frame clones and misses some; the assay was immunoSEQ multiplex PCR. The sample has more than 15,000 clones, around 82% seen once. The material was PBMCs, obtained 4 weeks after starting pembrolizumab. Receptors originate from an adult with mismatch repair-deficient cancer.

The J gene is TRBJ1-4, the V gene TRBV5-4, with 7 bases matching TRBD1. CDR3 size: 14 residues. Germline V lookup: CDR1 SGHNT, CDR2 YYREEE (reference sequence). V trimming: 4 bases; J trimming: 5 bases; junction bases outside the gene matches: 5. CDR3 sequence reads: CASSRDSRNEKLFF. The CDR3 DNA reads TGTGCCAGCAGCCGGGACAGTCGGAATGAAAAACTGTTTTTT.

The genes are TRBV9 and TRBJ1-5, with TRBD1 identical over 9 bases. The V gene's germline CDR1 is SGDLS and CDR2 YYNGEE. The ends lost 4 bases at V and 4 bases at J; junction bases unmatched: 3. The CDR3 loop spans 14 amino acids. The CDR3 reads CASSPGQGNQPQHF. In DNA form, the CDR3 reads TGTGCCAGCAGCCCTGGACAGGGGAATCAGCCCCAGCATTTT.

CDR3 residues: CASIPGTGFPNEQFF. The CDR3 DNA sequence: TGTGCCAGCATACCCGGGACAGGGTTTCCCAATGAGCAGTTCTTC. The rearrangement joins TRBV6-6 to TRBJ2-1; 9 bases match TRBD1. CDR1 and CDR2 from the germline V gene are MNHNY and SVGAGI (reference sequence). This CDR3 is built from 15 residues. The V segment lost 7 bases and the J segment 6 bases; nucleotides outside the gene matches: 10.

J is TRBJ1-2 and V is TRBV14; D gene unclear. Trimming cost V 1 base and J 10 bases, with 13 bases left between them. The CDR3 is 13 amino acids. CDR1 and CDR2 from the germline V gene are SGHDN and FVKESK. The CDR3 nucleotides are TGTGCCAGCAGCCAAGCTCTAAGAGGCGTCTACACCTTC. This encodes CASSQALRGVYTF.

The V and J genes are TRBV5-4 and TRBJ2-7, with 8 bases lining up with TRBD2. J was trimmed by 0 bases and V by 4 bases; bases with no gene match: 6. Germline loops: CDR1 SGHNT, CDR2 YYREEE (reference sequence). The length of the CDR3 is 15 residues. CDR3 protein: CASSPPLADSYEQYF. CDR3 sequence (DNA): TGTGCCAGCAGCCCTCCACTAGCGGACTCCTACGAGCAGTACTTC.

This clone is large within its sample. CDR3 sequence (DNA): TGCGCCAGCAGCTTGGTACTAGCCCAGTCAGACGAGCAGTACTTC. Encoded protein: CASSLVLAQSDEQYF. The chain links TRBV5-1 to TRBJ2-7; tentatively, D is TRBD2 (6 bases). The CDR3 sequence is 15 residues long. The V gene's germline CDR1 is SGHRS and CDR2 YFSETQ. V lost 0 bases, J lost 5 bases, and 15 bases lay in between.

The J gene is TRBJ1-2, the V gene TRBV9; D perhaps matches TRBD1 (6 bases). This CDR3 has 12 residues. V was pared by 0 bases and J by 7 bases, with 7 bases between. Germline assignment: CDR1 SGDLS and CDR2 YYNGEE. In nucleotides, the CDR3 is TGTGCCAGCAGCGTAGAAGGGGGTGGCTACACCTTC. Amino acid sequence: CASSVEGGGYTF.

The rearrangement joins TRBV18 to TRBJ1-6, with a weak D call TRBD1 (6 bases). The germline V gene has CDR1 KGHSH and CDR2 LQKENI. V was trimmed by 3 bases and J by 6 bases, leaving 9 bases between them. This CDR3 has 14 amino acids. The CDR3 nucleotides are TGTGCCAGCTCACCGGACAGCAGTAATTCACCCCTCCACTTT. Encoded protein: CASSPDSSNSPLHF. The full variable domain, with the rest looked up from reference TRBV18 and TRBJ1-6, is NAGVMQNPRHLVRRRGQEARLRCSPMKGHSHVYWYRQLPEEGLKFMVYLQKENIIDESGMPKERFSAEFPKEGPSILRIQQVVRGDSAAYFCASSPDSSNSPLHFGNGTRLTVT.

The chain carries TRBV6-4 and TRBJ1-5, with 7 bases identical to TRBD1. Germline lookup yields CDR1 MRHNA and CDR2 SNTAGT. This CDR3 has 14 amino acids. With V trimmed by 5 bases and J by 2 bases, 3 bases remained unmatched. The CDR3 loop reads CASSYQGGNQPQHF. The DNA for the CDR3 is TGTGCCAGCAGTTATCAGGGGGGCAATCAGCCCCAGCATTTT.

The chain combines TRBV7-2 with TRBJ2-1; TRBD2 matches at 9 bases. The V gene end was trimmed by 5 bases and the J gene end by 0 bases; junction bases not matched to a gene: 2. Germline V CDR1 and CDR2: SGHTA, FQGNSA. The CDR3 is 15 amino acids. Written as DNA, the CDR3 is TGTGCCAGCAGCCGACTAGCGGCCTCCTACAATGAGCAGTTCTTC. This sequence encodes CASSRLAASYNEQFF.

The chain employs TRBV27 and TRBJ1-2; 8 bases match TRBD1. The CDR3 extends over 13 amino acids. Trimming at V came to 5 bases and at J to 8 bases, leaving 7 bases not matched to a gene. In germline, CDR1 is MNHEY, CDR2 SMNVEV (reference sequence). CDR3 coding DNA: TGTGCCAGCAGTCTTGGGACAGGAGGAGGCTACACCTTC. Translation gives CASSLGTGGGYTF.

The chain employs TRBV13 and TRBJ2-5; 7 bases align to TRBD2. J gave up 1 base and V 4 bases, and 3 bases lay outside the gene matches. This CDR3 region has 14 residues. Germline V CDR1 and CDR2: PRHDT, FYEKMQ (reference sequence). CDR3 nucleotide sequence: TGTGCCAGCAGCTCTCAGCGGGGCCAAGAGACCCAGTACTTC. Its translation: CASSSQRGQETQYF.

This clone has just a few counts. The chain uses TRBV25-1 and TRBJ1-1; D remains unclear. Between the trimmed V and J ends, which lost 1 base and 4 bases, there was a span of 10 bases. Germline lookup yields CDR1 MGHDK and CDR2 SYGVNS. CDR3 length: 14 amino acids. Here the CDR3 DNA reads TGTGCCAGCAGTGAATCTACGGGGTCCACTGAAGCTTTCTTT. Amino acid sequence: CASSESTGSTEAFF.

The V call is TRBV5-6, the J call TRBJ2-2; tentatively, D is TRBD2 (5 bases). The CDR3 extends over 15 amino acids. Trimming cost V 5 bases and J 7 bases, with 18 bases left between them. Germline V gene lookup returns CDR1 SGHDT and CDR2 YYEEEE. CDR3 DNA sequence: TGTGCCAGCAGACGTACCGGGAATAGTTTCGGGGAGCTGTTTTTT. Its translation: CASRRTGNSFGELFF.

The V call is TRBV5-1, the J call TRBJ1-5, with D possibly matching TRBD1 (6 bases). V was pared by 1 base and J by 5 bases, with 13 bases between. The CDR3 has 15 amino acids. Germline V CDR1 and CDR2: SGHRS, YFSETQ. The CDR3 bases are TGCGCCAGCAGCTTGTGGGGGCAAGGAGATCAGCCCCAGCATTTT. It yields the protein CASSLWGQGDQPQHF.

The chain employs TRBV7-9 and TRBJ2-3; TRBD1 agrees at 8 bases. Germline trimming cut 4 bases from V and 2 bases from J; bases unmatched to any gene: 14. Germline V gene sequence: CDR1 SEHNR, CDR2 FQNEAQ (reference sequence). The CDR3 contains 18 residues. The CDR3 DNA follows: TGTGCCAGCAGCTCTTTACGGGGGACAGGAGAGGACACAGATACGCAGTATTTT. Residues: CASSSLRGTGEDTDTQYF.

This chain links TRBV30 with TRBJ2-7; tentative D call: TRBD1 (6 bases). Germline V gives CDR1 GTSNPN, CDR2 SVGIG (reference sequence). There are 12 residues in the CDR3. Trimming removed 7 bases from V and 4 bases from J, with 14 bases in between. CDR3 in amino acids: CALRQDLYEQYF. CDR3 DNA sequence: TGTGCCTTAAGACAGGATTTATACGAGCAGTACTTC.

This clone occurred a few times. This chain joins TRBV2 and TRBJ2-7; D might be TRBD1 (6 bases). V lost 0 bases and J 2 bases, leaving 11 bases between the germline ends. CDR1 SNHLY and CDR2 FYNNEI come from the germline V gene. The CDR3 runs 15 residues. The CDR3 region has the DNA TGTGCCAGCAGTGAAGCCTCAAGGGGGACCTACGAGCAGTACTTC. Translation gives CASSEASRGTYEQYF. Full variable domain (outside the CDR3, taken from reference TRBV2 and TRBJ2-7): EPEVTQTPSHQVTQMGQEVILRCVPISNHLYFYWYRQILGQKVEFLVSFYNNEISEKSEIFDDQFSVERPDGSNFTLKIRSTKLEDSAMYFCASSEASRGTYEQYFGPGTRLTVT.